This TCR beta chain was sequenced during a study of cytomegalovirus exposure and HLA in healthy donors. Study-wide points: Usually a TCR sequence was rare, but some public TCRs were found in many donors. Using the classifier, cytomegalovirus status was reportedly diagnosed with high specificity and sensitivity.

Assay used: immunoSEQ multiplex PCR; TCRdb lists only in-frame clones, some missing. The repertoire includes roughly 140,000 clones, 85% to 90% of them detected once, and around 8% sits in the top ten. The CDR3 is 14 amino acids. V lost 2 bases, J lost 5 bases, and 2 bases stayed unmatched. In germline, CDR1 is SGHRS, CDR2 YFSETQ. A remark on this clone: Its antigen is as yet unknown.

V and J are TRBV5-1 and TRBJ1-2; 11 positions agree with TRBD1. The specimen sequenced was PBMCs. This sequence originates from a woman aged 18 to 35 in good health and CMV-seropositive. The CDR3 DNA reads as TGCGCCAGCAGCTTAGGACAGGGGGCATATGGCTACACCTTC. The encoded protein is CASSLGQGAYGYTF.